The rows below give T cell receptor beta chains drawn from one sample of a study of technical replicates of blood from a few donors. Produced via immunoSEQ multiplex PCR; TCRdb's table is partial and in-frame only. The sample lists tens of thousands of clones, just over 90% occurring once. Sequenced sample: PBMCs. The receptors here all came from a human donor in good health. Some clones in this sample may be carry-over from other donors' samples. CDR3s include the opening cysteine and the closing phenylalanine or tryptophan. The D gene is left open where the match is weak. Expanded clones are given a class, and other clones once, few, many or no size at all.

abundance,v_gene,j_gene,d_gene,len,CDR3nt,CDR3aa
once,TRBV11-3,TRBJ2-1,TRBD2,19,TGTGCCAGCAGCTTAGGTGGGGTTTGGGGACTAGCGGACAACAATGAGCAGTTCTTC,CASSLGGVWGLADNNEQFF
-,TRBV5-8,TRBJ2-5,-,15,TGTGCCAGCAGCTTCGGTGGGGCCCAGGGAGAGACCCAGTACTTC,CASSFGGAQGETQYF
-,TRBV7-2,TRBJ2-3,TRBD2,16,TGTGCCAGCAGCTTGGTCTTGGCGGGAGGGCCAGATACGCAGTATTTT,CASSLVLAGGPDTQYF
-,TRBV5-4,TRBJ2-1,TRBD2,18,TGTGCCAGCAGCTTGAGGCTAGCGGGAGGATCCTCCTACAATGAGCAGTTCTTC,CASSLRLAGGSSYNEQFF
-,TRBV6-4,TRBJ2-1,TRBD1,15,TGTGCCAGCAGTTTACAGGGGGGCAGCTACAATGAGCAGTTCTTC,CASSLQGGSYNEQFF
-,TRBV18,TRBJ1-1,-,14,TGTGCCAGCTCACCGGGACAAACGAACACTGAAGCTTTCTTT,CASSPGQTNTEAFF
-,TRBV6-5,TRBJ1-6,TRBD1,14,TGTGCCAGCAGCCCGGGGACAGGGAATTCACCCCTCCACTTT,CASSPGTGNSPLHF
once,TRBV27,TRBJ2-2,-,14,TGTGCCAGCAGTTTCCTAGCGATCACCGGGGAGCTGTTTTTT,CASSFLAITGELFF
-,TRBV6-6,TRBJ1-2,-,14,TGTGCCAGCAGTTACCCGCAGGGGAACTATGGCTACACCTTC,CASSYPQGNYGYTF
-,TRBV7-8,TRBJ2-2,-,15,TGTGCCAGCAGACCGCCGGGACAGAACACCGGGGAGCTGTTTTTT,CASRPPGQNTGELFF
-,TRBV4-1,TRBJ2-1,TRBD2,17,TGCGCCAGCAGCCAGGCCTCTCTCGGGGGGGATTACAATGAGCAGTTCTTC,CASSQASLGGDYNEQFF
-,TRBV30,TRBJ1-3,TRBD1,16,TGTGCCTGGAGATCTCGGACAGGCAGCTCTGGAAACACCATATATTTT,CAWRSRTGSSGNTIYF
-,TRBV6-5,TRBJ2-3,-,15,TGTGCCAGCAGTTACTCAGGGGCCCGCACAGATACGCAGTATTTT,CASSYSGARTDTQYF
-,TRBV25-1,TRBJ1-1,TRBD1,14,TGTGCCAGCAGGGCAACAGGGGGGCATGCTGAAGCTTTCTTT,CASRATGGHAEAFF
-,TRBV2,TRBJ1-6,TRBD1,14,TGTGCCAGCAGCCTGACAGGGGGCAATTCACCCCTCCACTTT,CASSLTGGNSPLHF
-,TRBV19,TRBJ2-2,TRBD2,17,TGTGCCAGTCGCCGGGGACTAGCGGGAGACAACACCGGGGAGCTGTTTTTT,CASRRGLAGDNTGELFF
-,TRBV4-3,TRBJ2-7,TRBD2,21,TGCGCCAGCAGCCTGTGGTACGGCGGGGGGCCCCCCGGTCTCTTAGAGAACGAGCAGTACTTC,CASSLWYGGGPPGLLENEQYF
-,TRBV6-1,TRBJ1-2,-,14,TGTGCCAGCAGTGATGATATCAGAACCTATGGCTACACCTTC,CASSDDIRTYGYTF
once,TRBV11-2,TRBJ2-7,-,15,TGTGCCAGCAGCTTAGTGTCTAGCCGGGTCTACGAGCAGTACTTC,CASSLVSSRVYEQYF
-,TRBV6-6,TRBJ1-6,TRBD1,16,TGTGCCAGCACCGAACCGGGCGACAGGGTGTACTCACCCCTCCACTTT,CASTEPGDRVYSPLHF
-,TRBV5-1,TRBJ2-2,-,15,TGCGCCAGCAGCCCTGGCGGGGCGAACACCGGGGAGCTGTTTTTT,CASSPGGANTGELFF
-,TRBV18,TRBJ1-1,-,16,TGTGCCAGCTCACCACTCCCGGTCGGGATGAACACTGAAGCTTTCTTT,CASSPLPVGMNTEAFF
once,TRBV7-2,TRBJ2-3,TRBD2,15,TGTGCCAGCAGCCTAGCGGGGGGATGGACAGATACGCAGTATTTT,CASSLAGGWTDTQYF
-,TRBV30,TRBJ2-5,-,13,TGTGCCTGGAGTGTGCGGCGCAGAGAGACCCAGTACTTC,CAWSVRRRETQYF
-,TRBV27,TRBJ2-6,-,15,TGTGCCAGCAGTTTCCGGCAGGCTGGGGCCAACGTCCTGACTTTC,CASSFRQAGANVLTF
-,TRBV5-1,TRBJ2-5,TRBD2,16,TGCGCCAGCAGCTTGGGGGCTAGCGGGAGCCAAGAGACCCAGTACTTC,CASSLGASGSQETQYF
few,TRBV7-3,TRBJ2-5,TRBD2,15,TGTGCCAGCAGCCTCACCGGGGGGGCCTTTGGGACCCAGTACTTC,CASSLTGGAFGTQYF
-,TRBV21-1,TRBJ1-3,-,16,-,CAIGQGKWGSGNTIYF
-,TRBV6-5,TRBJ2-7,-,13,TGTGCCAGCAGAACAGGTAGCACCTACGAGCAGTACTTC,CASRTGSTYEQYF
-,TRBV5-1,TRBJ2-7,TRBD2,15,TGCGCCAGCAGCTTGGTTCCGGGCGCGGGAGGGGAGCAGTACTTC,CASSLVPGAGGEQYF
-,TRBV7-6,TRBJ2-1,TRBD1,14,TGTGCCAGCAGCCCTGACAGGGGCCAACATGAGCAGTTCTTC,CASSPDRGQHEQFF
-,TRBV6-6,TRBJ2-7,TRBD2,15,TGTGCCAGCACTGATATAGCGGGGGGATCTTACGAGCAGTACTTC,CASTDIAGGSYEQYF
-,TRBV5-6,TRBJ1-3,-,15,TGTGCCAGCAGCTTGCGCGGGACCCTATGGGGCACCATATATTTT,CASSLRGTLWGTIYF
-,TRBV4-2,TRBJ1-1,-,16,TGTGCCAGCAGCCAGAACCCCAGGTCCAGGGTCACTGAAGCTTTCTTT,CASSQNPRSRVTEAFF
-,TRBV5-4,TRBJ2-3,-,16,TGTGCCAGCAGCTTCAGGCAGCAGATTACCACAGATACGCAGTATTTT,CASSFRQQITTDTQYF
-,TRBV2,TRBJ2-2,TRBD2,16,TGTGCCAGCGGCTTACTAGCGGGAGGCCGCAGCGGGGAGCTGTTTTTT,CASGLLAGGRSGELFF
once,TRBV6-1,TRBJ2-7,TRBD1,11,TGTGCCAGCAGTTGGGACAGGGAGCAGTACTTC,CASSWDREQYF
-,TRBV5-1,TRBJ2-7,-,12,TGCGCCAGCCGGAACGGGACCTACGAGCAGTACTTC,CASRNGTYEQYF
-,TRBV11-1,TRBJ2-7,TRBD1,15,TGTGCCAGCAGCTTGGCGGCGACAGGGGCCTACGAGCAGTACTTC,CASSLAATGAYEQYF
-,TRBV6-5,TRBJ1-1,-,14,TGTGCCAGCAGTTGGGAGGGTGGTAGCACTGAAGCTTTCTTT,CASSWEGGSTEAFF
-,TRBV15,TRBJ1-5,-,15,TGTGCCACCAGCAGGGACCAGGGGAATAATCAGCCCCAGCATTTT,CATSRDQGNNQPQHF
-,TRBV4-1,TRBJ1-1,-,14,TGCGCCAGCAGCCATTTCTCGAGGAACACTGAAGCTTTCTTT,CASSHFSRNTEAFF
once,TRBV29-1,TRBJ2-7,TRBD1,17,TGCAGCGTAACCCCAGGGGGCGGCGGAGGGTACTCCTACGAGCAGTACTTC,CSVTPGGGGGYSYEQYF
-,TRBV7-8,TRBJ1-5,-,14,TGTGCCAGCAGCTTAGCTAGGACTAATCAGCCCCAGCATTTT,CASSLARTNQPQHF
-,TRBV27,TRBJ2-7,-,14,TGTGCCAGCAGTTTCGGGGGGCCGACCTACGAGCAGTACTTC,CASSFGGPTYEQYF
-,TRBV4-1,TRBJ1-1,TRBD1,15,TGCGCCAGCAGCCAAGCTCCGACAGGGTTAACTGAAGCTTTCTTT,CASSQAPTGLTEAFF
-,TRBV10-3,TRBJ1-4,-,17,TGTGCCATCAGTGACCCCTCTCGGGTTGCAACTAATGAAAAACTGTTTTTT,CAISDPSRVATNEKLFF
-,TRBV19,TRBJ2-7,TRBD1,15,TGTGCCAGTAGTATCCGGACAGGCCCTGAGATCGAGCAGTACTTC,CASSIRTGPEIEQYF
-,TRBV4-2,TRBJ2-1,TRBD2,16,TGTGCCAGCAGCCCCCGACTAGCGGGGGATCCCAATGAGCAGTTCTTC,CASSPRLAGDPNEQFF
-,TRBV7-8,TRBJ2-7,-,15,TGTGCCAGCAGTCACTCCTCAGGGGACCTTTACGAGCAGTACTTC,CASSHSSGDLYEQYF
once,TRBV28,TRBJ2-1,-,16,TGTGCCAGCACCCCAAGTTACGGACAGCCCCGGAATGAGCAGTTCTTC,CASTPSYGQPRNEQFF